Below are 9 T cell receptor beta chains sequenced from a single sample in a study of control samples from healthy donors and cancer patients. Assay: immunoSEQ multiplex PCR; the TCRdb copy retains only in-frame clones and omits some. The table shows approximately 220,000 clones, with over 90% occurring only once. Material: blood. The receptors shown here come from a man aged 50 to 59 in good health.

The gene calls are TRBV2 and TRBJ1-3, with 8 bases identical to TRBD1. After removal of 6 bases from V and 4 bases from J, the junction contained 2 bases not matched to a gene. The CDR3 has 13 amino acids. CDR1 is SNHLY and CDR2 is FYNNEI in the germline V gene. CDR3 sequence reads: CASRTGAGNTIYF. CDR3 coding DNA: TGTGCCAGCAGGACAGGGGCAGGAAACACCATATATTTT.

The chain carries TRBV15 and TRBJ1-3, with D hard to call. The CDR3 is 16 amino acids. The germline gives CDR1 LNHNV, CDR2 YYDKDF (reference sequence). V lost 0 bases, J lost 0 bases, and 9 bases lay in between. The DNA of the CDR3 is TGTGCCACCAGCAGAGAAAGGACTTACTCTGGAAACACCATATATTTT. Amino acids: CATSRERTYSGNTIYF. Using reference TRBV15 and TRBJ1-3 for the parts outside the CDR3, the full variable domain is DAMVIQNPRYQVTQFGKPVTLSCSQTLNHNVMYWYQQKSSQAPKLLFHYYDKDFNNEADTPDNFQSRRPNTSFCFLDIRSPGLGDTAMYLCATSRERTYSGNTIYFGEGSWLTVV.

V gene TRBV28 combines with J gene TRBJ2-2; 12 bases are a match to TRBD2. Trimming cost V 5 bases and J 4 bases; bases outside gene matches: 8. Per the germline V gene, CDR1 is MDHEN and CDR2 is SYDVKM. The CDR3 covers 17 residues. CDR3 protein: CASSIPGTSGRTGELFF. The CDR3 coding sequence is TGTGCCAGCAGTATACCCGGGACTAGCGGGCGCACCGGGGAGCTGTTTTTT.

The chain carries TRBV5-5 and TRBJ1-4; 7 bases line up with TRBD1. The CDR3 loop spans 14 amino acids. The ends lost 4 bases at V and 0 bases at J; junction bases unmatched: 0. CDR1 is SGHKS and CDR2 is YYEKEE in the germline V gene (reference sequence). The CDR3 is CASSGTATNEKLFF. DNA of the CDR3: TGTGCCAGCAGCGGGACAGCAACTAATGAAAAACTGTTTTTT.

Comment on this clone: This specimen includes other DNA sequences encoding the same CDR3. This chain uses TRBV5-1 with TRBJ1-6; tentative D call: TRBD1 (6 bases). CDR3 length equals 16 residues. V was cut by 3 bases and J by 13 bases, with 23 bases left in between. Germline-derived CDR1 and CDR2 are SGHRS and YFSETQ. The DNA of the CDR3 is TGCGCCAGCAGCTCCGACATCGGGGAGGGGGGGGGCCCCCTCCACTTT. Protein product: CASSSDIGEGGGPLHF.

This clone was detected once. The chain couples TRBV3-1 (or the pseudogene TRBV3-2) to TRBJ2-5, with unresolved D. The CDR3 runs to 15 residues. From germline, CDR1 is LGHDT and CDR2 YNNKEL (reference sequence). V was clipped by 1 base and J by 2 bases, with 11 bases between them. CDR3 sequence reads: CASSQGFSGQETQYF. The CDR3 coding sequence is TGTGCCAGCAGCCAAGGTTTTTCAGGACAAGAGACCCAGTACTTC.

CDR3 residues: CASSVGSGALQETQYF. DNA of the CDR3: TGTGCCAGCAGCGTAGGCAGCGGGGCCCTCCAAGAGACCCAGTACTTC. This chain connects TRBV9 to TRBJ2-5; 7 bases are a match to TRBD2. The ends lost 0 bases at V and 1 base at J; junction bases unmatched: 6. Germline CDR1 SGDLS, CDR2 YYNGEE. The CDR3 length is 16 residues.

The chain combines TRBV24-1 with TRBJ2-1; weak D call: TRBD1 (7 bases). Germline V gene data show CDR1 as KGHDR and CDR2 as SFDVKD. V was pared by 5 bases and J by 7 bases, with 20 bases between. The CDR3 totals 16 residues. The CDR3 DNA reads TGTGCCACCAGTGCCGTTTTGGCAGGGGGGTTGAATGAGCAGTTCTTC. This sequence encodes CATSAVLAGGLNEQFF.

This clone was recorded only once. The chain employs TRBV5-4 and TRBJ1-6; tentative D call: TRBD1 (5 bases). The CDR3 runs 15 residues. Between the trimmed V and J ends, which lost 2 bases and 6 bases, there was a span of 12 bases. Germline V gene lookup returns CDR1 SGHNT and CDR2 YYREEE (reference sequence). This chain's CDR3 is CASSLSSRVNSPLHF. The CDR3 DNA reads TGTGCCAGCAGCTTAAGCAGCAGGGTTAATTCACCCCTCCACTTT.